This TCR beta chain was obtained from a study of identical twins. Overall study results and limits: Fewer insertions characterized abundant cord blood beta clonotypes, whereas memory repertoires showed none. Beta out-of-frame sequences displayed a weaker excess of sharing between twins. In drawing conclusions, the study used cross-sectional statistical analysis and did not follow the same donors. Analyses based on zero insertions could be partly confounded by invariant MAIT and iNKT cells.

Using its own MiXCR run on the 5' RACE reads, TCRdb lists one record per CDR3 protein. This table holds some 900,000 distinct CDR3 sequences, roughly an eighth found once. This CDR3 is built from 15 residues. The germline V gene has CDR1 SGHAT and CDR2 FQNNGV. V lost 0 bases and J 1 base, leaving 6 bases between the germline ends. Many counts were recorded for this clonotype. The antigen is unknown. These sequences were also reported in another study, on yellow fever vaccine responses in identical twins.

The receptor was isolated from a woman aged 18-29 years in good health. This sequence joins TRBV11-2 and TRBJ2-2, with D hard to call. The specimen was PBMCs. The CDR3 reads CASSLDLENTGELFF. The CDR3 bases are TGTGCCAGCAGCTTAGATCTGGAGAACACCGGGGAGCTGTTTTTT.